This T cell receptor (beta chain) was recorded in a study of cytomegalovirus exposure and HLA in healthy donors. Worth noting for this clone: Antigen: not known.

Whole-study results and caveats: Among TCR beta chains of equal frequency, HLA-associated ones were more clonally expanded in a later analysis.

The CDR3 is 15 residues long. CDR1 is SGHRS, CDR2 YFSETQ, per germline. The V gene end was trimmed by 4 bases and the J gene end by 0 bases; junction bases not matched to a gene: 4. Amplification used 60 Vbeta primers and 13 Jbeta primers. Only in-frame clones appear in the TCRdb table, and some are missing; sequencing was by immunoSEQ multiplex PCR. The sample carries about 190,000 clones, less than 90% recorded once. This chain connects TRBV5-1 to TRBJ2-1, with 7 bases identical to TRBD1. Sequencing was done on a sample of PBMCs. The source is a woman in her 30s in good health and CMV-seronegative. In DNA, the CDR3 is TGCGCCAGCAGCCAGGACAGGAGCTCCTACAATGAGCAGTTCTTC. It yields the protein CASSQDRSSYNEQFF.